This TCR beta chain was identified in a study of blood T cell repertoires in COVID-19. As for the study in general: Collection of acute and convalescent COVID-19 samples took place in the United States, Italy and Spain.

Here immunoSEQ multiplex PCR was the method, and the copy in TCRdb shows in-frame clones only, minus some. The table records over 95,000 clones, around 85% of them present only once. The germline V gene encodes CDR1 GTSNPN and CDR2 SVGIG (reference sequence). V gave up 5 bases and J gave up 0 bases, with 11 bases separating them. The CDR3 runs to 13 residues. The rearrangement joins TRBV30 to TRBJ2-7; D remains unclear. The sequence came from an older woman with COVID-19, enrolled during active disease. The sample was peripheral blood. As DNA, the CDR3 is TGTGCCTGGGACCTTCTCGGCTCCTACGAGCAGTACTTC. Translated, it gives CAWDLLGSYEQYF.